The 3 T cell receptor beta chains in this list originate from one sample, sequenced in a study of T cell responses to AZD1222 COVID-19 vaccine. Here immunoSEQ multiplex PCR was the method, and the copy in TCRdb shows in-frame clones only, minus some. There are 90,000 to 150,000 clones in the sample; around 90% occur only once, and 8.4% lies in the top ten. The sample was peripheral blood, taken on day 0 of AZD1222 vaccination. These receptors came from an adult in good health.

This sequence joins TRBV29-1 and TRBJ2-7; D may be TRBD1 (5 bases). Trimming stripped 3 bases from V and 0 bases from J, with 9 bases between. CDR1 and CDR2 (germline): SQVTM, ANQGSEA. The CDR3 contains 13 residues. CDR3 residues: CSVDQRGSYEQYF. CDR3 in DNA: TGCAGCGTTGATCAAAGGGGCTCCTACGAGCAGTACTTC.

V and J are TRBV9 and TRBJ1-2; D gene unclear. From germline, CDR1 is SGDLS and CDR2 YYNGEE. V lost 3 bases and J lost 1, with 7 bases in between. The CDR3 runs to 13 residues. The CDR3 bases are TGTGCCAGCAGCGCGAATTATAACTATGGCTACACCTTC. It codes for CASSANYNYGYTF.

The chain recombines TRBV4-2 with TRBJ2-7, with a weak D call TRBD1 (6 bases). Between the trimmed V and J ends, which lost 0 bases and 0 bases, there was a span of 12 bases. The CDR3 runs 16 residues. CDR1 is LGHNA, CDR2 YNFKEQ, per germline. CDR3 residues: CASSQDLTGHSYEQYF. CDR3 DNA sequence: TGTGCCAGCAGCCAAGACCTGACAGGTCACTCCTACGAGCAGTACTTC.